The 6 T cell receptor beta chains in this list originate from one sample, sequenced in a study of early T cells in non-severe SARS-CoV-2 infection. From the 5' RACE reads, TCRdb called clonotypes with MiXCR, one entry per CDR3 protein. Here the sample spans thousands of distinct CDR3 sequences, more than 4.5% being singletons. The sequencing sample was made of whole blood. The receptors were gathered from an adult who was a healthcare worker with PCR-confirmed SARS-CoV-2 infection or an uninfected control (not recorded which).

This clonotype qualifies as medium-sized. The chain joins TRBV7-8 to TRBJ2-2; no reliable D call. The V gene lost 1 base and the J gene lost 2 bases, with 8 bases spanning the gap. Germline V gene data show CDR1 as SGHVS and CDR2 as FQNEAQ. The CDR3 spans 15 residues. DNA for the CDR3: TGTGCCAGCAGCTTAGTAGGCGGAAACACCGGGGAGCTGTTTTTT. It encodes CASSLVGGNTGELFF.

This clonotype was observed many times. The V and J genes are TRBV7-2 and TRBJ2-5, with 15 bases matching TRBD2. CDR1 SGHTA and CDR2 FQGNSA come from the germline V gene. Unmatched junction bases numbered 12, after V lost 2 bases and J lost 2 bases. The CDR3 contains 20 residues. DNA of the CDR3: TGTGCCAGCAGCTTATACGGAGGGTCAGGACTAGCGGGAGGGCAAGAGACCCAGTACTTC. It is translated as CASSLYGGSGLAGGQETQYF.

This clonotype showed up many times. The chain combines TRBV24-1 with TRBJ2-1; possible D gene TRBD1, 6 bases. Germline loops: CDR1 KGHDR, CDR2 SFDVKD. The CDR3 sequence is 15 residues long. Trimming shortened V by 2 bases and J by 8 bases, and 15 bases separated the two germline ends. The CDR3 spells CATSDSGTLFDEQFF. The CDR3 nucleotides read TGTGCCACCAGTGATTCCGGGACATTATTCGATGAGCAGTTCTTC.

This clonotype was picked up many times. The chain links TRBV7-3 to TRBJ2-2, with D perhaps matching TRBD1 or TRBD2 (5 bases each). The V and J ends lost 6 bases and 5 bases respectively, with 16 bases between them. Germline V gene data show CDR1 as SGHTA and CDR2 as FQGTGA. This CDR3 comprises 15 residues. As DNA, the CDR3 is TGTGCCAGCAGTTGGGACGGCTCGGAGACCGGGGAGCTGTTTTTT. Protein product: CASSWDGSETGELFF.

This clonotype was observed many times. This chain connects TRBV6-6 to TRBJ2-5; D remains ambiguous. The length of the CDR3 is 14 residues. Trimming removed 2 bases at V and 1 base at J, with 8 bases between. CDR1 is MNHNY, CDR2 SVGAGI, per germline (reference sequence). The CDR3 region is CASSYKPPQETQYF. In nucleotides, the CDR3 is TGTGCCAGCAGTTACAAGCCCCCCCAAGAGACCCAGTACTTC.

By sample share, this clonotype is medium-sized. The genes are TRBV12-3 or TRBV12-4 and TRBJ2-1; the D is unclear. This CDR3 spans 13 amino acids. The V and J ends lost 3 bases and 8 bases respectively, with 11 bases between them. CDR3 sequence reads: CASSFFYGDEQFF. The CDR3 nucleotides are TGTGCCAGCAGTTTCTTTTACGGCGATGAGCAGTTCTTC.